A single sample is the source of the 24 T cell receptor beta chains below, sequenced in a study of cytomegalovirus exposure and HLA in healthy donors. PCR employed 60 Vbeta and 13 Jbeta primers. The repertoire was sequenced with immunoSEQ multiplex PCR; TCRdb's copy has only in-frame clones and lacks some. The sample includes about 43,000 clones, 51% of them seen just once. The sequenced sample consisted of PBMCs. These TCRs come from a man aged 55 to 69 in good health and CMV-seronegative.

About this clone itself: The sample holds other DNA sequences that translate to the same CDR3. The CDR3 here is CASSYSTGYEAFF. The CDR3 DNA reads as TGTGCCAGCAGTTATTCTACAGGGTATGAAGCTTTCTTT. The rearrangement uses TRBV6-5 and TRBJ1-1; possible D gene TRBD1, 6 bases. There are 13 residues in the CDR3. Germline V lookup: CDR1 MNHEY, CDR2 SVGAGI. V lost 3 bases and J lost 7, with 12 bases in between.

The chain has TRBV2 and TRBJ2-5, with 11 bases matching TRBD2. V trimming: 4 bases; J trimming: 3 bases; junction bases outside the gene matches: 7. Germline V gene lookup returns CDR1 SNHLY and CDR2 FYNNEI. The CDR3 contains 16 residues. The CDR3 sequence: CASSGGTSGFKETQYF. As DNA, the CDR3 is TGTGCCAGCAGTGGGGGGACTAGCGGTTTTAAAGAGACCCAGTACTTC. Full variable domain (missing parts from reference TRBV2 and TRBJ2-5): EPEVTQTPSHQVTQMGQEVILRCVPISNHLYFYWYRQILGQKVEFLVSFYNNEISEKSEIFDDQFSVERPDGSNFTLKIRSTKLEDSAMYFCASSGGTSGFKETQYFGPGTRLLVL.

The CDR3 DNA reads TGTGCCAGCAGCTTGGAGGGGACAGCGGACGGCGGGGAGCTGTTTTTT. As protein: CASSLEGTADGGELFF. The J gene is TRBJ2-2, the V gene TRBV5-4; 7 nucleotides agree with TRBD1. The CDR3 spans 16 residues. Trimming at V came to 0 bases and at J to 7 bases, leaving 9 bases not matched to a gene. The germline gives CDR1 SGHNT, CDR2 YYREEE (reference sequence).

Here the CDR3 DNA reads TGTGCCAGCAGTGAACGGGGGTTTAATGAAAAACTGTTTTTT. Amino acids: CASSERGFNEKLFF. The V gene is TRBV25-1, the J gene TRBJ1-4; perhaps TRBD1 as D (5 bases). Germline V gene data show CDR1 as MGHDK and CDR2 as SYGVNS. V was shortened by 2 bases and J by 4 bases, with 8 bases between the two germline ends. The CDR3 has 14 residues.

V gene TRBV30 combines with J gene TRBJ2-7, with TRBD1 identical over 7 bases. J lost 7 bases, V lost 0 bases, and 6 bases had no gene match. The CDR3 is 13 amino acids. CDR1 GTSNPN and CDR2 SVGIG come from the germline V gene (reference sequence). The CDR3 nucleotides read TGTGCCTGGAGTGTCGACAGGGCTCGGGAGCAGTACTTC. This encodes CAWSVDRAREQYF.

The chain is built from TRBV5-6 and TRBJ2-7; 7 bases map to TRBD2. Trimming cost V 1 base and J 3 bases; bases outside gene matches: 10. Germline V gene sequence: CDR1 SGHDT, CDR2 YYEEEE. The CDR3 totals 16 residues. The CDR3 sequence: CASSLTGQTSDYEQYF. The CDR3 DNA is TGTGCCAGCAGCTTGACGGGTCAAACTAGCGACTACGAGCAGTACTTC.

V usage is TRBV5-1 and J usage is TRBJ2-5, with 8 bases matching TRBD2. The CDR3 is 13 amino acids. Trimming took 5 bases from V and 3 from J; bases not matched to a gene: 3. Germline CDR1 is SGHRS and CDR2 is YFSETQ. CDR3 in DNA: TGCGCCAGCAGTTTCGGGGGGGAAGAGACCCAGTACTTC. Its protein is CASSFGGEETQYF.

The chain joins TRBV5-1 to TRBJ2-1, with 8 bases identical to TRBD2. CDR1 SGHRS and CDR2 YFSETQ come from the germline V gene. V trimming: 1 base; J trimming: 7 bases; junction bases outside the gene matches: 7. This CDR3 contains 15 residues. CDR3 sequence (DNA): TGCGCCAGCAGCTTGCGGCTAGCGGGCTCGAATGAGCAGTTCTTC. Amino acids: CASSLRLAGSNEQFF.

The gene calls are TRBV19 and TRBJ2-5; TRBD2 aligns across 14 bases. The CDR3 is made up of 14 amino acids. Germline loops: CDR1 LNHDA, CDR2 SQIVND (reference sequence). V gave up 9 bases and J gave up 7 bases; unmatched junction bases: 7. The CDR3 DNA sequence: TGTGCCAGCAGGGGACTAGCGGGAGTCGGGACCCAGTACTTC. Its translation: CASRGLAGVGTQYF.

The chain has TRBV6-5 and TRBJ1-1; D gene uncertain. The V and J ends lost 11 bases and 1 base respectively, with 14 bases between them. The CDR3 length is 13 residues. Germline V gene data show CDR1 as MNHEY and CDR2 as SVGAGI. The CDR3 reads CAAGSQQNTEAFF. The CDR3 DNA follows: TGTGCCGCGGGGTCCCAGCAGAACACTGAAGCTTTCTTT.

The gene calls are TRBV29-1 and TRBJ2-5, with 8 bases aligning to TRBD2. Trimming took 7 bases from V and 5 from J; bases not matched to a gene: 15. The CDR3 is 15 residues long. Germline CDR1 SQVTM, CDR2 ANQGSEA. CDR3 DNA sequence: TGCAGCGGGGAGCCGGGAGGGCCGGTCGGCGAGACCCAGTACTTC. Translated: CSGEPGGPVGETQYF. Full variable domain (rest looked up from reference TRBV29-1 and TRBJ2-5): SAVISQKPSRDICQRGTSLTIQCQVDSQVTMMFWYRQQPGQSLTLIATANQGSEATYESGFVIDKFPISRPNLTFSTLTVSNMSPEDSSIYLCSGEPGGPVGETQYFGPGTRLLVL.

The chain couples TRBV29-1 to TRBJ2-7, with 8 positions matching TRBD2. The germline gives CDR1 SQVTM, CDR2 ANQGSEA. The V gene end was trimmed by 7 bases and the J gene end by 2 bases; junction bases not matched to a gene: 4. The CDR3 is 12 amino acids. The CDR3 is CSAREGPYEQYF. In nucleotides, the CDR3 is TGCAGCGCTCGGGAGGGCCCCTACGAGCAGTACTTC.

There are a few counts of this clone. The chain recombines TRBV21-1 with TRBJ2-7; the table names TRBD1, a call not compared with the DNA. TRBV21-1 is deemed a pseudogene. This CDR3 is 15 amino acids long. The CDR3 is CASIRPQGTPYEQYF. The CDR3 nucleotides read TGTGCCAGCATCCGCCCACAGGGAACCCCCTACGAGCAGTACTTC.

This chain joins TRBV5-1 and TRBJ1-5; TRBD1 aligns across 10 bases. Germline V gene lookup returns CDR1 SGHRS and CDR2 YFSETQ. V lost 0 bases to trimming and J lost 8 bases; unmatched junction nucleotides: 5. This CDR3 is 15 amino acids long. CDR3 amino acids: CASSLGTGGGEPQHF. As DNA, the CDR3 is TGCGCCAGCAGCTTGGGGACAGGGGGAGGAGAGCCCCAGCATTTT.

The chain carries TRBV6-5 and TRBJ2-2; 7 nucleotides line up with TRBD1. J lost 2 bases, V lost 4 bases, and 4 bases had no gene match. The CDR3 contains 15 residues. Per germline, CDR1 MNHEY and CDR2 SVGAGI. Here the CDR3 reads CASSFRDSNTGELFF. In DNA, the CDR3 is TGTGCCAGCAGTTTCCGGGACAGTAACACCGGGGAGCTGTTTTTT.

V usage is TRBV15 and J usage is TRBJ2-7; TRBD1 matches 7 bases. CDR3 length: 15 residues. V dropped 0 bases and J dropped 0; count of bases not matched to a gene: 2. Germline CDR1 and CDR2: LNHNV and YYDKDF (reference sequence). The CDR3 is CATSRDRQGSYEQYF. CDR3 DNA: TGTGCCACCAGCAGAGACCGACAGGGCTCCTACGAGCAGTACTTC. The full variable domain, completed using reference TRBV15 and TRBJ2-7, is DAMVIQNPRYQVTQFGKPVTLSCSQTLNHNVMYWYQQKSSQAPKLLFHYYDKDFNNEADTPDNFQSRRPNTSFCFLDIRSPGLGDTAMYLCATSRDRQGSYEQYFGPGTRLTVT.

This clone was counted only a few times. The V gene is TRBV30, the J gene TRBJ1-2; D is possibly TRBD1 (6 bases). The CDR3 extends over 15 amino acids. In germline, CDR1 is GTSNPN, CDR2 SVGIG (reference sequence). Trimming removed 4 bases from V and 1 base from J, with 16 bases in between. CDR3 loop: CAWTRLQGFNYGYTF. In nucleotides, the CDR3 is TGTGCCTGGACCAGACTACAGGGTTTTAACTATGGCTACACCTTC.

V usage is TRBV5-4 and J usage is TRBJ1-1; no definite D call. The CDR3 consists of 15 residues. Germline CDR1 and CDR2: SGHNT and YYREEE (reference sequence). Trimming removed 5 bases at V and 0 bases at J, with 14 bases between. CDR3 sequence reads: CASSFLGGMNTEAFF. For the CDR3, the DNA is TGTGCCAGCAGTTTCCTTGGAGGGATGAACACTGAAGCTTTCTTT.

The sample holds a few counts of this clone. The chain employs TRBV30 and TRBJ2-5; possible D gene TRBD1, 5 bases. From germline, CDR1 is GTSNPN and CDR2 SVGIG (reference sequence). Deletions cut 4 bases from V and 4 bases from J, with 22 bases between. There are 16 residues in the CDR3. CDR3 protein: CAWTNINSGIGETQYF. In DNA, the CDR3 is TGTGCCTGGACCAACATTAACTCAGGGATTGGAGAGACCCAGTACTTC.

The chain links TRBV7-9 to TRBJ1-2; TRBD1 agrees at 7 bases. From germline, CDR1 is SEHNR and CDR2 FQNEAQ (reference sequence). The CDR3 sequence is 15 residues long. The J segment lost 2 bases and the V segment lost 5 bases, leaving 8 bases of the junction unmatched. The CDR3 loop is CASSVPGTANYGYTF. As DNA, the CDR3 is TGTGCCAGCAGCGTCCCCGGGACAGCCAACTATGGCTACACCTTC.

The V call is TRBV7-2, the J call TRBJ2-1; 10 bases agree with TRBD2. CDR1 and CDR2 (germline): SGHTA, FQGNSA. The CDR3 runs to 16 residues. V was pared by 5 bases and J by 6 bases, with 10 bases of the junction left unmatched. The CDR3 region has the DNA TGTGCCAGCAGCCCACCGGGACTAGCGAACCTCAATGAGCAGTTCTTC. Encoded protein: CASSPPGLANLNEQFF.

This clone was detected once. V gene TRBV5-1 combines with J gene TRBJ2-5; 10 bases match TRBD2. The CDR3 runs 14 residues. Trimming took 7 bases from V and 2 from J; bases not matched to a gene: 5. CDR1 SGHRS and CDR2 YFSETQ come from the germline V gene. The CDR3: CASSTSGAQETQYF. CDR3 nucleotide sequence: TGCGCCAGCTCCACTAGCGGGGCTCAAGAGACCCAGTACTTC.

This chain uses TRBV28 with TRBJ1-5, with 9 bases matching TRBD1. With 6 bases clipped from V and 5 bases from J, the junction kept 8 bases outside the gene matches. Germline CDR1 and CDR2: MDHEN and SYDVKM. The CDR3 has 15 residues. This chain's CDR3 is CASREPGQGHQPQHF. The CDR3 DNA follows: TGTGCCAGCAGAGAGCCGGGACAGGGACATCAGCCCCAGCATTTT.

The genes are TRBV11-2 and TRBJ2-7; TRBD1 is a possible D gene (5 bases). Germline values: CDR1 SGHAT, CDR2 FQNNGV. CDR3 length equals 16 residues. V lost 7 bases, J lost 5 bases, and 24 bases lay in between. CDR3 region: CASTPRVDGSGHEQYF. CDR3 sequence (DNA): TGTGCCAGCACCCCCAGGGTGGACGGATCCGGCCACGAGCAGTACTTC.